This TCR beta chain emerged from a study of shared clonotypes between healthy human individuals. Study-wide context: Used for every donor were three CD4 naive, three CD4 memory, two CD8 naive and one CD8 memory plate.

Notes on this clone: Its antigen is unidentified.

Broader study findings: The sharing of approximately 5.1% of naive CD4 clonotypes was seen across several donors.

V was clipped by 5 bases and J by 6 bases; unmatched bases: 13. Germline values: CDR1 MNHEY, CDR2 SMNVEV (reference sequence). The CDR3 loop spans 16 amino acids. Sequencing was performed with immunoSEQ multiplex PCR; in TCRdb, only in-frame clones are kept and a portion is missing. This table holds millions of clones, approximately 95% found once. CD45RO-negative cells were positively selected for CCR7, leaving out terminally differentiated effector memory CD45RA+ cells. Sequencing input: naive CD8+ T cells sorted from blood. The sequence was collected from a man aged 18 to 30 in good health. The chain joins TRBV27 to TRBJ1-2; 9 nucleotides match TRBD1. CDR3 bases: TGTGCCAGCAGTATAGATTCCGGGACAGGGTGGGATGGCTACACCTTC. It translates to CASSIDSGTGWDGYTF.